The clone carrying this T cell receptor (beta chain) was found a few times. Its target is unknown. This record belongs to a study of T-cell reconstitution after alpha-beta-depleted transplantation in children. TCRbeta library preparation incorporated unique molecular identifiers. TCRdb itself ran the PCR reads through MiXCR, one entry per CDR3 protein. Among approximately 630,000 distinct CDR3 sequences, roughly 14% were seen once, and the ten largest hold 0.65% to 0.9%. General study points: Surviving recipient T cells and thymic progenitors underlay high day-60 TCRbeta diversity in some patients. When one year had passed after transplant, most T-cell counts and diversity came from newly produced T cells. Expanded graft clones, several hundred of them, were reportedly the source of alpha-beta T cells about two months after transplant.

The length of the CDR3 is 13 residues. With V trimmed by 6 bases and J by 7 bases, 5 bases remained unmatched. CDR1 and CDR2 from the germline V gene are DFQATT and SNEGSKA (reference sequence). The sequence was obtained from a girl aged 2 to 9 with congenital amegakaryocytic thrombocytopenia, due to receive a stem cell transplant. The sample was PBMCs, taken before TCRalphabeta/CD19-depleted stem cell transplant. The rearrangement uses TRBV20-1 and TRBJ1-4; 10 nucleotides align to TRBD1. The CDR3 reads CSAKGQGTEKLFF. CDR3 sequence (DNA): TGCAGTGCAAAGGGACAGGGGACTGAAAAACTGTTTTTT.